This is a list of T cell receptor beta chains from one sample in a study of blood T cell repertoires in COVID-19. Generated by immunoSEQ multiplex PCR, the TCRdb table keeps only in-frame clones and is missing some. This table has some 110,000 clones, under 80% appearing once. The sample taken for sequencing was peripheral blood. The receptors here all came from a woman aged 70 to 79 with acute or convalescent COVID-19. CDR3s include the opening cysteine and the closing phenylalanine or tryptophan. A D gene is named only where the DNA matches it firmly. Where a row states a size, it is once, few, many or the class of an expanded clone; other rows omit it.

J | size | V | D | CDR3 | DNA
TRBJ2-1 | once | TRBV29-1 | NA | CSVGDTPYNEQFF | TGCAGCGTTGGAGACACACCGTACAATGAGCAGTTCTTC
TRBJ1-2 | NA | TRBV4-1 | NA | CASSQTGGMGYGYTF | TGCGCCAGCAGCCAGACCGGGGGAATGGGATATGGCTACACCTTC
TRBJ1-6 | NA | TRBV7-8 | NA | CASSLGGSSYNSPLHF | TGTGCCAGCAGCCTAGGCGGGAGCTCCTATAATTCACCCCTCCACTTT
TRBJ1-5 | NA | TRBV24-1 | TRBD1 | CATADRGNQPQHF | TGTGCCACCGCGGACAGGGGCAATCAGCCCCAGCATTTT
TRBJ1-2 | NA | TRBV27 | NA | CASRTSTGIYGYTF | TGTGCCAGCAGGACCTCCACAGGGATCTATGGCTACACCTTC
TRBJ2-7 | NA | TRBV29-1 | TRBD2 | CSVGTSGAYEQYF | TGCAGCGTGGGGACTAGCGGGGCCTACGAGCAGTACTTC
TRBJ1-5 | few | TRBV7-2 | NA | CASSTQGNNNQPQHF | TGTGCCAGCAGTACACAGGGAAATAATAATCAGCCCCAGCATTTT
TRBJ1-1 | NA | TRBV10-3 | NA | CAISKTTGANTEAFF | TGTGCCATCAGTAAAACGACAGGAGCGAACACTGAAGCTTTCTTT
TRBJ2-5 | NA | TRBV5-1 | NA | CASSLAVGGALGETQYF | TGCGCCAGCAGCTTGGCGGTTGGGGGGGCGCTGGGAGAGACCCAGTACTTC
TRBJ1-1 | NA | TRBV5-1 | TRBD1 | CASSLIATAGGPEAFF | TGCGCCAGCAGCTTGATCGCTACTGCAGGGGGGCCTGAAGCTTTCTTT
TRBJ1-2 | once | TRBV6-5 | NA | CASSNGGDYTF | TGTGCCAGCAGTAATGGGGGGGACTACACCTTC
TRBJ1-2 | NA | TRBV28 | NA | CASSFRSLRGGYTF | TGTGCCAGCAGTTTCCGGTCCCTCAGGGGTGGCTACACCTTC
TRBJ1-5 | NA | TRBV19 | TRBD1 | CASSIVRGPRAQHF | TGTGCCAGTAGTATAGTCAGGGGGCCTCGGGCCCAGCATTTT
TRBJ2-7 | many | TRBV15 | NA | CATSRSAEGANEQYF | TGTGCCACCAGCAGATCAGCGGAGGGGGCAAACGAGCAGTACTTC
TRBJ2-7 | NA | TRBV7-8 | NA | CASSSSGEPYEQYF | TGTGCCAGCAGCTCCTCGGGGGAGCCCTACGAGCAGTACTTC
TRBJ2-7 | NA | TRBV2 | NA | CASMETNTYEQYF | TGTGCCAGCATGGAGACTAACACCTACGAGCAGTACTTC
TRBJ2-2 | NA | TRBV27 | TRBD1 | CASRIGTGGHGELFF | TGTGCCAGCAGAATCGGGACAGGGGGCCACGGGGAGCTGTTTTTT
TRBJ2-2 | NA | TRBV2 | NA | CASPTRSGELFF | TGTGCCAGCCCGACTAGGTCCGGGGAGCTGTTTTTT
TRBJ2-1 | NA | TRBV11-2 | TRBD2 | CASSPSRGGGFNSYNEQFF | TGTGCCAGCAGCCCCTCCCGGGGCGGGGGTTTCAACTCCTACAATGAGCAGTTCTTC
TRBJ2-1 | NA | TRBV5-1 | TRBD2 | CASSSQAGLADYNEQFF | TGCGCCAGCAGCTCTCAAGCTGGACTAGCGGATTACAATGAGCAGTTCTTC
TRBJ2-3 | NA | TRBV10-1 | TRBD1 | CASTDRGRTDTQYF | TGCGCCAGCACGGACAGGGGGAGAACAGATACGCAGTATTTT
TRBJ2-2 | NA | TRBV24-1 | NA | CATSELRGGELFF | TGTGCCACCAGTGAACTGCGCGGCGGGGAGCTGTTTTTT
TRBJ1-3 | NA | TRBV6-5 | TRBD1 | CASSNPGQPDTIYF | TGTGCCAGCAGTAACCCGGGACAGCCGGACACCATATATTTT
TRBJ1-6 | NA | TRBV7-8 | TRBD1 | CASSRDRGSYSPLHF | TGTGCCAGCAGCCGGGACAGGGGATCATATTCACCCCTCCACTTT
TRBJ1-4 | NA | TRBV21-1 | NA | CASSKVASSSEKLFF | TGTGCCAGCAGCAAAGTAGCTTCGTCGAGTGAAAAACTGTTTTTT
TRBJ1-3 | many | TRBV6-5 | NA | CASSYRGPSGNTIYF | TGTGCCAGCAGTTACCGCGGTCCCTCTGGAAACACCATATATTTT
TRBJ2-1 | NA | TRBV7-2 | TRBD2 | CASSSETSGYNEQFF | TGTGCCAGCAGCTCGGAGACTAGCGGCTACAATGAGCAGTTCTTC
TRBJ2-5 | few | TRBV5-1 | TRBD1 | CASSLGRTGGQETQYF | TGCGCCAGCAGCTTGGGCCGGACAGGGGGCCAAGAGACCCAGTACTTC
TRBJ1-2 | NA | TRBV4-1 | NA | CASSQESGPGYTF | TGCGCCAGCAGCCAAGAGTCCGGTCCTGGCTACACCTTC